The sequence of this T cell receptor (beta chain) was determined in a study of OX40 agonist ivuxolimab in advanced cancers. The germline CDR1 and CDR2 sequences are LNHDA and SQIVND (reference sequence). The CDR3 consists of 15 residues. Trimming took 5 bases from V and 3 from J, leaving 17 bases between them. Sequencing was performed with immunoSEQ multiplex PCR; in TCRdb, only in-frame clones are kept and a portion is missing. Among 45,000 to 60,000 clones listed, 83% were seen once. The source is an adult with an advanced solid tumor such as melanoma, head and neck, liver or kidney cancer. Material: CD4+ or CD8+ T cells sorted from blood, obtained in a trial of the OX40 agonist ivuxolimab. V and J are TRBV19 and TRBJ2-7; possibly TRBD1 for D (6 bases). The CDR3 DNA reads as TGTGCCAGTAGTGAGACCCCGGGACAAGGCTACGAGCAGTACTTC. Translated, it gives CASSETPGQGYEQYF.